This TCR beta chain derives from a study of cytomegalovirus exposure and HLA in healthy donors. 60 Vbeta and 13 Jbeta primers were used in PCR. In the authors' methods: The authors later counted roughly 87 million unique TCR beta chains, 9 million to 12 million of them shared. This table comes from immunoSEQ multiplex PCR, and its TCRdb copy is limited to in-frame clones, with some not included. From that table come the V and J calls and clone size; the DNA was used to work out D and trimming. The data contain fewer than 250,000 clones, roughly 79% of them singletons. The CDR3 length is 12 residues. V was shortened by 4 bases and J by 8 bases, with 11 bases between the two germline ends. Looked up from germline, CDR1 is LNHNV and CDR2 is YYDKDF (reference sequence). Study outcomes and limitations: Analyses of presence/absence relied on an assumption of roughly uniform sequencing depth across donors. Reportedly, fewer N-insertions than the 666-donor mean appeared in an Asian-associated ancestry cluster in a later analysis.

Healthy bone marrow donors formed the donor group. Comment on this clone: What it binds is not known.

The source is a male donor in good health and CMV-seronegative. This chain links TRBV15 with TRBJ1-2; D is possibly TRBD1 (6 bases). Source material: PBMCs. Here the CDR3 DNA reads TGTGCCACCAGCAACCTACAGGGAGGCTACACCTTC. Translated, it gives CATSNLQGGYTF.